The subject of this entry is one TCR beta chain. The clone's antigen remains unknown. Nothing much larger sits one base from this clone, and base qualities are not available. This specimen comes from a study of cytomegalovirus exposure and HLA in healthy donors (dated by TCRdb to about 2017). Study-level background: In an earlier analysis of approximately 640 of the donors, 276 Gb of sequence data and 100 million or so unique TCR beta sequences from about 190 million T cells were reported. Roughly 310 gigabases of sequencing data and roughly 90 million unique TCR sequences were included in an early release covering roughly 600 HLA-typed donors. Of the 350 to 450 genotyped donors, over 70% fell in the genetic ancestry cluster associated with self-reported Caucasian donors. The aim of the study was to test whether cataloging public T cell receptors could identify signatures of past pathogen exposure. The T cell repertoires of several hundred subjects were profiled by immunosequencing and related to cytomegalovirus serostatus. In addition to the first cohort of 500 to 850 subjects, a separate validation cohort of about 120 different subjects was used. The study combined high-throughput TCR immunosequencing, statistical association of individual TCRs with disease status, and machine learning to predict cytomegalovirus infection status. A later analysis re-analyzed previously published TCR beta repertoires from about 730 donors and added high-resolution HLA genotyping to study TCR occurrence patterns. The later analysis used no new phenotypic data to find candidate immune exposures, relying instead on TCR beta sequences and their occurrence across donors. An earlier analysis of around 580 of the donors used high-throughput TCR beta sequencing to judge whether each TCR beta V gene segment behaved as functional or pseudogenic. Donor age, sex, ethnicity and CMV serostatus were collected together with the repertoire data. A later genetic analysis took genome-wide SNP genotypes for about three fifths of the 666 donors and used that subset as a discovery cohort. All discovery cohort repertoires had been generated on a single sequencing platform. Class I and class II HLA loci were covered by the typing at four-digit resolution. The number of typed donors differed by locus: about 620-640 for A, B, C, DRB1 and DQB1; approximately 540 for DQA1; over 600 for DPA1; and roughly 490 for DPB1. Five DR-DQ haplotypes were treated as single units for association and clustering because of strong linkage in the cohort. Among roughly 400 genotyped donors of the cohort, an average of approximately 230,000 unique TCR beta nucleotide sequences were sequenced per donor, roughly 20% of them non-productive.

Libraries were built with the immunoSEQ multiplex PCR assay. The multiplex PCR relied on a mix of 60 forward primers for TCR Vbeta segments and 13 reverse primers for TCR Jbeta segments. Amplification of the CDR3 region of rearranged TCR beta genes was performed with a multiplex PCR assay on genomic DNA. On the Illumina HiSeq System, the amplified TCR beta libraries were sequenced as 87-base-pair reads. In the source study's methods: A later analysis tallied 75 million to 95 million unique TCR beta chains across the 700 or so repertoires, and approximately 12 million of those chains were shared by two or more donors. To remove PCR and sequencing errors, raw reads were error-corrected and collapsed into unique sequences using a nearest-neighbor algorithm that merged closely related sequences. Alignment of CDR3 sequences to IMGT reference sequences was used to assign V, D and J gene segments. Each retained sequence needed at least a six-nucleotide match to both a V gene segment and a J gene segment. A rearrangement counted as productive if the CDR3 had no stop codons and remained in frame with V and J, and every other rearrangement counted as non-productive. CDR3 was defined by IMGT convention, running from the second conserved V-encoded cysteine to the conserved J-encoded phenylalanine. In an earlier analysis of 500 to 650 of the donors, sequences lacking an unambiguous match to a single V gene segment were excluded. An earlier analysis of almost 600 of the donors classified V segments as functional when productive rearrangements were above 56.7% and as segregating when the standard deviation between donors was above 5%. To diagnose cytomegalovirus status from the catalog of TCR beta chain sequences, a statistical classification framework was built. In a later analysis, V and J genes were assigned by comparing TCR nucleotide sequences against IMGT/GENE-DB human TR gene sequences. A later analysis assigned CDR3 sequences and most-parsimonious VDJ recombination scenarios with the TCRdist pipeline. In a later analysis, every TCR beta chain was defined by the combination of its CDR3 amino acid sequence and its V-gene family, and reads without a unique V-gene family were dropped. In a later analysis, approximately 640 highly shared, low-generation-probability nucleotide sequences were removed to address suspected cross-contamination and a sequencing artifact. In a later analysis, a clonal expansion index for each public chain was calculated from normalized within-repertoire ranks of inferred template counts. Generation probabilities in a later analysis came from a VDJ recombination model fitted to out-of-frame rearrangements, and those results were checked against IGoR. A later analysis scored TCR-TCR, TCR-HLA and TCR-CMV co-occurrence with hypergeometric tests, applying a repertoire-size bias correction to TCR pairs. A later analysis estimated false discovery rates by permuting HLA or CMV assignments 20 times. A later analysis grouped co-occurring TCRs with DBSCAN, adding TCRdist sequence similarity when clustering within HLA-allele-positive subsets. For co-occurrence clustering, repertoires with fewer than 30,000 or more than 120,000 public chains were excluded, along with five repertoires with anomalous nucleotide sharing. TCRdb holds this immuneACCESS table with in-frame rearrangements only. Some clones are missing; in checked studies, unresolved V genes explain under half, and the rest has no known cause. Clone size and V and J calls were adopted from that table, with D and trimming inferred from the DNA. For this sample the table gives approximately 130,000 clones, of which about 79% were detected only once. Clones ranked in the top ten supply approximately 1.8% of the sample.

What the study reported, not specific to this receptor: The authors suggested that the approach could potentially be extended to other disease states and immunological phenotypes. Presence/absence analyses assumed roughly uniform sequencing depth across donors, an assumption that may not hold. According to a later genetic analysis, donors in an Asian-associated ancestry cluster had fewer N-insertions in productive TCRs than the approximately 700-donor mean. Correlated functional status among segregating V segments might be attributable to linkage disequilibrium, but an unknown experimental factor could not be ruled out. In a later analysis, most CMV-associated TCR beta chains were found to appear HLA-restricted, with HLA associations seemingly driven largely by CMV exposure. Across donors, most TCR sequences were observed very rarely, whereas some public TCRs were present in many individuals. A total of about 150 TCR beta chains were listed by the study as associated with cytomegalovirus. A later analysis found that TCR association rates varied across HLA loci, with DRB1 alleles showing the most associated TCRs and HLA-C alleles the fewest. A cluster of highly shared sequence variants was judged likely to represent a technical artifact of the sequencing pipeline. In a later analysis, several top co-occurrence clusters were reported to appear linked to parvovirus B19, influenza, CMV and Epstein-Barr virus. When HLA alleles, especially DR and DQ, strongly co-occurred, TCR associations were difficult to assign to individual alleles. Because HLA typing was unavailable for some donors at each locus, only the typed subset was used in association tests. Specific HLA alleles were associated with 15,000 to 20,000 TCR beta sequences at a false discovery rate of 0.05 in a later analysis. A further reported finding was that TCR beta sequences accurately predicted the HLA-A and HLA-B alleles for most subjects in the first cohort. An earlier analysis of approximately 540 of the donors showed that most TCR beta V segments appeared in productive rearrangements either about 87% or about 30% of the time, which broadly matched IMGT annotations. For the cohort, immune exposure information was limited to CMV serostatus. The 87-base-pair reads could not distinguish some IMGT-functional V segments, including TRBV6-2 and TRBV6-3, so those segments were excluded. V-gene and J-gene trimming of TCR beta chains was associated with a missense DCLRE1C variant in a later genetic analysis, and the association was replicated in an independent cohort. The classifier was reported to diagnose cytomegalovirus status with high specificity and sensitivity in both the original cohort and the validation cohort. In a later analysis, HLA-associated TCR beta chains showed more clonal expansion and lower generation probabilities than non-associated chains that were equally common. In this cohort, only TCR beta chains were sequenced, and detectable features were limited by the absence of alpha or paired-chain data. Three of the identified cytomegalovirus-associated TCR beta chains were confirmed in vitro to be specific for cytomegalovirus antigens. The earlier analysis of approximately 540 of the donors excluded approximately 15 rarely observed V segments, including chromosome 9 orphons, because counts were too low.

In total, approximately 700 healthy bone marrow donors made up the cohort. At the time of sampling, every cohort member was nominally healthy, though immune exposures that went unrecorded were likely present. The donor was CMV seropositive and was included in the group of about 290 seropositive cohort members. Each donor provided a peripheral blood sample, and peripheral blood mononuclear cells were used for TCR beta sequencing. The Qiagen DNeasy Blood Extraction Kit was used to extract genomic DNA from the blood cell samples. Cut back by 8 bases and 4 bases, the V and J ends lie 17 bases apart. The germline V gene encodes CDR1 SEHNR and CDR2 FQNEAQ (reference sequence). The CDR3 measures 14 amino acids from cysteine to phenylalanine. The sequence is cut down to CDR3 DNA, 42 bases in frame from base 1.

The sample consisted of PBMCs. The chain is made from TRBV7-9 and TRBJ1-2; TRBD1 is possibly the D segment (6 matching bases). The sequence was obtained from a female donor in good health and CMV-seropositive. The DNA reads as follows: TGTGCCAGCTCAATAGGGGGGGCCTCCTATGGCTACACCTTC. Translation gives CASSIGGASYGYTF.